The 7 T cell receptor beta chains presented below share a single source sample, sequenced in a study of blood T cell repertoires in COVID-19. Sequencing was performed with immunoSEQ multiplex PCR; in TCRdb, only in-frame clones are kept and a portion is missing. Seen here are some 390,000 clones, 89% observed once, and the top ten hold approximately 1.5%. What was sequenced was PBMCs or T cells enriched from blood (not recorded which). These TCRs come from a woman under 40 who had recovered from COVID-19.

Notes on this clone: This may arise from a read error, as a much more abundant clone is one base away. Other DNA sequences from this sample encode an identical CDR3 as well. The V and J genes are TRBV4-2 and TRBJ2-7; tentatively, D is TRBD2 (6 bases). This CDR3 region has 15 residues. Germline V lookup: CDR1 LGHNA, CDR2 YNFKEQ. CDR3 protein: CASSQDTSRKYEQYF. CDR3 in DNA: TGTGCCAGTAGCCAAGATACTAGCCGTAAATACGAGCAGTACTTC.

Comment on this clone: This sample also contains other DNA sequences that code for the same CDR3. For the CDR3, the DNA is TGTGCCACCAGCAGAGATCGCGTCAACACTGAAGCTTTCTTT. Translation: CATSRDRVNTEAFF. V and J are TRBV15 and TRBJ1-1; D not resolved. The V gene's germline CDR1 is LNHNV and CDR2 YYDKDF (reference sequence). The CDR3 spans 14 residues. Trimming removed 0 bases from V and 2 bases from J, with 7 bases in between.

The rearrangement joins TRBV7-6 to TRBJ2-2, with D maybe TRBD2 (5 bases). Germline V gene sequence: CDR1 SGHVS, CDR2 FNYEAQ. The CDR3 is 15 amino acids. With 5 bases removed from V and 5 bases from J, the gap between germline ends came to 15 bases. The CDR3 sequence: CASSREPESTGELFF. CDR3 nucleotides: TGTGCCAGCAGCCGGGAACCCGAGAGTACCGGGGAGCTGTTTTTT. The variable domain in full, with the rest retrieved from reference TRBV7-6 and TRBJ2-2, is GAGVSQSPRYKVTKRGQDVALRCDPISGHVSLYWYRQALGQGPEFLTYFNYEAQQDKSGLPNDRFSAERPEGSISTLTIQRTEQRDSAMYRCASSREPESTGELFFGEGSRLTVL.

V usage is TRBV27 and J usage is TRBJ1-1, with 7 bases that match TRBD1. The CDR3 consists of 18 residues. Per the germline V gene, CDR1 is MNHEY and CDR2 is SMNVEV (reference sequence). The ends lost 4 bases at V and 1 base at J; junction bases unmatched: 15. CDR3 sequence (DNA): TGTGCCAGCAGTTCTCGATCCCCCGCGGACAGGTGGAACACTGAAGCTTTCTTT. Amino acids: CASSSRSPADRWNTEAFF.

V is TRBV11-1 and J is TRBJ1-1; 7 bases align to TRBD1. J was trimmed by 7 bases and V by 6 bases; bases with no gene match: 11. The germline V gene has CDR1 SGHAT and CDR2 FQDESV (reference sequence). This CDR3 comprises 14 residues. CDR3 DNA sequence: TGTGCCAGCAGATCAGACAGGGCGAGTAATGAAGCTTTCTTT. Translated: CASRSDRASNEAFF.

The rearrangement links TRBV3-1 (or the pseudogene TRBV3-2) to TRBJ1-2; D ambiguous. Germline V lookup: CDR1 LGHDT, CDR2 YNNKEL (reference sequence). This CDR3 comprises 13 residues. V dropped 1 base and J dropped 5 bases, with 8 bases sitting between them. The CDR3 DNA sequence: TGTGCCAGCAGCCAAGGACGAGGATATGGCTACACCTTC. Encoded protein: CASSQGRGYGYTF.

The CDR3 DNA sequence: TGCGCCAGCAGCCGGGGGGACAGCCATGCGGCCACTGAAGCTTTCTTT. It specifies CASSRGDSHAATEAFF. The chain recombines TRBV4-1 with TRBJ1-1, with 7 nucleotides matching TRBD1. CDR1 MGHRA and CDR2 YSYEKL come from the germline V gene. The CDR3 contains 16 residues. V lost 4 bases and J lost 4; bases outside the gene matches: 12.